A selection of T cell receptor beta chains follows, all from one sample in a study of blood T cells in healthy people across ages. TCRdb recomputed calls from the 5' RACE reads with MiXCR, one row per CDR3 protein. The table includes about a million distinct CDR3 sequences, just over 50% detected once. The specimen was blood. These receptors all stem from a woman in her sixties in good health. CDR3s include the opening cysteine and the closing phenylalanine or tryptophan. Fields, in order: V gene, clone size, CDR3 protein. The size of a clone is reported for some rows only, either as once, few or many, or as a class for expanded clones.

>TRBV30|.
CAWSPGLADSYEQYF
>TRBV12-3/TRBV12-4|.
CASSLSTGTYNEQFF
>TRBV7-2|many
CASSPRTAYEQYF
>TRBV4-1|.
CASGMVIFTGELFF
>TRBV7-2|.
CASSLVGEETQYF
>TRBV12-3/TRBV12-4|.
CASSMVRNNEKLFF
>TRBV7-2|few
CASSPPGHFSSYNEQFF
>TRBV4-1|.
CASSQTGTGSGELFF
>TRBV10-3|.
CATSGLDYNEQYF
>TRBV7-2|.
CASSAASGDYNEQYF
>TRBV9|.
CASSVGLNRAVEGTQYF
>TRBV14|.
CASSQYAKNIQYF
>TRBV5-1|few
CASSFAGVQNMNTEAFF
>TRBV3-1|.
CASGRGTTGELFF
>TRBV5-3|.
CASSFDGQSYNEQYF
>TRBV29-1|.
CSVALAGVSYNEQFF
>TRBV10-3|.
CASGFSTQYF
>TRBV16|.
CASSPRSIDTQYF
>TRBV20-1|.
CSAPELAGQFNEQFF
>TRBV21-1|few
CASSKSPGVLVSYEQYF
>TRBV12-3/TRBV12-4|.
CASSFIREGGNEQYF
>TRBV2|once
CASTGASGPYEQYF
>TRBV4-2|few
CASSQDVNRRYGYTF
>TRBV15|once
CATSRNRGSYEQYF
>TRBV6-1|.
CASSEARTRSLAFF
>TRBV12-3/TRBV12-4|few
CASSTRVSGYTF
>TRBV24-1|.
CATSSDGELFF
>TRBV3-1|.
CASSQQGREETQYF
>TRBV20-1|.
CSAQVRVNQPQHF
>TRBV14|.
CASSPGAGLAGGPAYEQYF
>TRBV4-1|.
CETGSTEAFF
>TRBV7-7|few
CASSLAGGVWASTQYF
>TRBV11-3|.
CASSLSGRGFDEQYF
>TRBV6-1|once
CASSESGRTQYF
>TRBV27|.
CASSSSTNAGTGLVYEQYF
>TRBV20-1|.
CSARGLAREQFF
>TRBV21-1|.
CASSKTGSSNQPQHF
>TRBV24-1|.
CATSDLSGTGGVTDTQYF
>TRBV4-3|.
CASSQDIPGEFDVNTEAFF
>TRBV12-3/TRBV12-4|.
CTSSLGTGAYEQYF
>TRBV27|.
CASPTGSDTQYF
>TRBV27|once
CASSFSAGRGNEQFF
>TRBV25-1|.
CASSEVRYNEQFF
>TRBV27|.
CASRSRPSSGANVLTF
>TRBV9|many
CASTIKRAYGYTF